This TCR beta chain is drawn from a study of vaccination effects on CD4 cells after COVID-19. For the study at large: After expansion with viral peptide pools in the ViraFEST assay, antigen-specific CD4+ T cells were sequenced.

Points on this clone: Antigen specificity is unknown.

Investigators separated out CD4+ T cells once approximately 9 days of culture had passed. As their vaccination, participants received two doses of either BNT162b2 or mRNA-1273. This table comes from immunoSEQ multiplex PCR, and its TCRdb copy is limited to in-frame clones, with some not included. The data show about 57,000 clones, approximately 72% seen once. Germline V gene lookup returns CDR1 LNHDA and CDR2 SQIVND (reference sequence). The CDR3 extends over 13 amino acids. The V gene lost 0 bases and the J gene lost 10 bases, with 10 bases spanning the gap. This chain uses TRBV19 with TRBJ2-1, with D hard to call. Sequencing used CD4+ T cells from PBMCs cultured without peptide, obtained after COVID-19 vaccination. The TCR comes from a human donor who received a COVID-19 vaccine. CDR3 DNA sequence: TGTGCCAGTAGTATAGATGGGTTTCGGGAGCAGTTCTTC. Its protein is CASSIDGFREQFF.